Presented here are 29 T cell receptor beta chains from one specimen sequenced in a study of spatial heterogeneity in lung cancer. The time point is: sample taken at primary tumor resection. TCRdb ran MiXCR on the 5' RACE reads and lists one entry per CDR3 protein. The sample holds 20,000 to 25,000 distinct CDR3 sequences, approximately 4.2% seen once. The sequencing here drew on PBMCs, taken at surgery. The receptors were sampled from a male donor with early-stage non-small cell lung cancer.

The sample holds many counts of this clonotype. This chain joins TRBV27 and TRBJ1-1, with a possible D match to TRBD1 (5 bases). The CDR3 length is 17 residues. The germline gives CDR1 MNHEY, CDR2 SMNVEV (reference sequence). The V end was cut by 0 bases, the J end by 2 bases, with 16 bases between. For the CDR3, the DNA is TGTGCCAGCAGTTTATCGGGGGACCGACCCTTTAACACTGAAGCTTTCTTT. Protein sequence: CASSLSGDRPFNTEAFF.

This clonotype was recorded at least ten times. V gene TRBV5-1 combines with J gene TRBJ1-5; a weak D match, TRBD1 (5 bases). The germline V gene encodes CDR1 SGHRS and CDR2 YFSETQ. V lost 0 bases, J lost 3 bases, and 10 bases lay in between. This CDR3 has 15 amino acids. The DNA of the CDR3 is TGCGCCAGCAGCTTGGAGGGACTTTCCAATCAGCCCCAGCATTTT. Translating gives CASSLEGLSNQPQHF.

In this sample, this clonotype turned up many times. The CDR3 reads CASSERPGQGKYNEQFF. DNA of the CDR3: TGCGCCAGCAGTGAAAGGCCCGGACAGGGTAAATACAATGAGCAGTTCTTC. This chain links TRBV10-1 with TRBJ2-1; 8 nucleotides align to TRBD1. The trim removed 3 bases at V and 4 bases at J, leaving 11 bases unmatched. Germline V CDR1 and CDR2: WNHNN, SYGVQD (reference sequence). This CDR3 has 17 residues.

This clonotype was recorded at least ten times. Here the CDR3 reads CASSLGEGAEAFF. The CDR3, as DNA: TGTGCCAGCAGCTTAGGGGAGGGCGCTGAAGCTTTCTTT. V is TRBV7-6 and J is TRBJ1-1; no clear D gene. There are 13 residues in the CDR3. The V and J ends lost 1 base and 6 bases respectively, with 9 bases between them. Germline V CDR1 and CDR2: SGHVS, FNYEAQ.

The table lists this clonotype with a few counts. A read error is possible here, since a much larger clone lies one base away. The V and J genes are TRBV4-3 and TRBJ2-1; a weak D match, TRBD2 (6 bases). Looked up from germline, CDR1 is LGHNA and CDR2 is YSLEER. CDR3 length equals 13 residues. V gave up 0 bases and J gave up 9 bases, with 9 bases separating them. The CDR3 coding sequence is TGCGCCAGCAGCCAAGATCGGGGGACTGAGCAGTTCTTC. Its translation is CASSQDRGTEQFF.

This clonotype occurred many times. The J gene is TRBJ1-2, the V gene TRBV3-1, with 7 bases aligning to TRBD1. CDR3 size: 17 residues. Trimming took 1 base from V and 0 from J; bases not matched to a gene: 8. Germline V lookup: CDR1 LGHDT, CDR2 YNNKEL (reference sequence). CDR3: CASSQGIGGGSNYGYTF. The CDR3 DNA is TGTGCCAGCAGCCAAGGGATCGGAGGGGGCTCTAACTATGGCTACACCTTC. Full variable domain (outside the CDR3, taken from reference TRBV3-1 and TRBJ1-2): DTAVSQTPKYLVTQMGNDKSIKCEQNLGHDTMYWYKQDSKKFLKIMFSYNNKELIINETVPNRFSPKSPDKAHLNLHINSLELGDSAVYFCASSQGIGGGSNYGYTFGSGTRLTVV.

Of note for this clonotype: One base away lies a much larger clone, so this may be a sequencing read error. The chain has TRBV30 and TRBJ2-7, with 8 bases that match TRBD2. Trimming took 4 bases from V and 6 from J; bases not matched to a gene: 14. The CDR3 runs to 15 residues. The germline gives CDR1 GTSNPN, CDR2 SVGIG (reference sequence). CDR3 nucleotides: TGTGCCTGGAAGGGGAAGCGGGGGCCGACCTGCGAGCAGTACTTC. Its protein product is CAWKGKRGPTCEQYF.

This clonotype is medium-sized by share. The CDR3 nucleotides are TGTGCCAGCAGCGGGTACTCTGGGGCCAACGTCCTGACTTTC. Residues: CASSGYSGANVLTF. V and J are TRBV5-6 and TRBJ2-6; unclear D gene. Trimming stripped 4 bases from V and 0 bases from J, with 5 bases between. Per the germline V gene, CDR1 is SGHDT and CDR2 is YYEEEE. This CDR3 spans 14 amino acids.

This clonotype was recorded many times. The chain carries TRBV28 and TRBJ1-2, with a weak D call TRBD1 (5 bases). CDR1 is MDHEN, CDR2 SYDVKM, per germline. The CDR3 has 13 residues. Trimming left V 10 bases short and J 2 bases short, with 14 bases between. The chain's CDR3 is CATPGQHNYGYTF. In nucleotides, the CDR3 is TGTGCCACCCCGGGGCAGCACAACTATGGCTACACCTTC.

This clonotype was seen many times. V is TRBV10-2 and J is TRBJ1-6; maybe TRBD1 (6 bases). Germline V gives CDR1 WSHSY, CDR2 SAAADI. CDR3 size: 15 residues. The ends were cut back, 2 bases at V and 7 bases at J, with 12 bases in the middle. For the CDR3, the DNA is TGCGCCAGCAGTGAGAGGGGGGGGGCCAATTCACCCCTCCACTTT. Its protein product is CASSERGGANSPLHF.

This clonotype showed up many times. The chain uses TRBV3-1 and TRBJ2-6, with D unresolved. The CDR3 sequence is 16 residues long. The ends were cut back, 4 bases at V and 0 bases at J, with 10 bases in the middle. Germline CDR1 and CDR2: LGHDT and YNNKEL (reference sequence). CDR3 nucleotide sequence: TGTGCCAGCAGCCGGAAAGCAGTCTCTGGGGCCAACGTCCTGACTTTC. Its protein product is CASSRKAVSGANVLTF.

The V gene is TRBV27, the J gene TRBJ2-3; possibly TRBD1 for D (6 bases). V gave up 2 bases and J gave up 1 base, with 10 bases separating them. Germline loops: CDR1 MNHEY, CDR2 SMNVEV (reference sequence). The CDR3 has 15 amino acids. CDR3 sequence: CASSLTGFGTDTQYF. The CDR3 DNA is TGTGCCAGCAGTTTAACAGGGTTCGGCACAGATACGCAGTATTTT.

This clonotype was detected many times. The V and J genes are TRBV6-5 and TRBJ2-2, with D perhaps TRBD1 (6 bases). Trimming left V 5 bases short and J 6 bases short, with 13 bases between. The CDR3 totals 14 residues. Germline-derived CDR1 and CDR2 are MNHEY and SVGAGI. This CDR3 is CASSARGWAGELFF. The CDR3 region has the DNA TGTGCCAGCAGTGCTAGGGGGTGGGCCGGGGAGCTGTTTTTT.

The rearrangement links TRBV20-1 to TRBJ2-7; no clear D gene. V was shortened by 4 bases and J by 0 bases, with 13 bases between the two germline ends. The germline gives CDR1 DFQATT, CDR2 SNEGSKA (reference sequence). The CDR3 consists of 14 residues. CDR3: CSAIRAVGSYEQYF. The CDR3 nucleotides read TGCAGTGCTATTCGGGCAGTTGGCTCCTACGAGCAGTACTTC.

This clonotype was recorded many times. This chain links TRBV5-1 with TRBJ2-5, with D perhaps matching TRBD2 (5 bases). The germline V and J ends were trimmed by 4 bases and 5 bases, with 15 bases remaining between them. Germline lookup yields CDR1 SGHRS and CDR2 YFSETQ. The CDR3 has 14 amino acids. The CDR3 DNA follows: TGCGCCAGCAGCCTAACGTCAACGGGGGAGACCCAGTACTTC. Amino acid sequence: CASSLTSTGETQYF.

Ten or more counts support this clonotype. The V call is TRBV11-1, the J call TRBJ1-3; TRBD1 agrees at 8 bases. The ends lost 3 bases at V and 3 bases at J; junction bases unmatched: 4. The CDR3 contains 15 residues. Germline assignment: CDR1 SGHAT and CDR2 FQDESV (reference sequence). CDR3 region: CASSFQGASGNTIYF. CDR3 nucleotides: TGTGCCAGCAGCTTCCAGGGGGCGAGTGGAAACACCATATATTTT.

This clonotype was detected only a few times. The V gene is TRBV18, the J gene TRBJ2-1; 7 bases are shared with TRBD1. The CDR3 contains 13 residues. Germline V gene data show CDR1 as KGHSH and CDR2 as LQKENI. Trimming removed 5 bases from V and 7 bases from J; junction bases left unmatched: 5. The CDR3 DNA reads TGTGCCAGCTCAAGGGGGCCGGAGAATGAGCAGTTCTTC. This encodes CASSRGPENEQFF.

At least ten counts were recorded for this clonotype. The chain employs TRBV12-3 or TRBV12-4 and TRBJ2-4, with TRBD2 matching over 9 bases. J lost 5 bases, V lost 3 bases, and 8 bases had no gene match. The CDR3 length is 16 residues. The CDR3 DNA follows: TGTGCCAGCAGTTTTCGTCCTGCGGGGGGGCAAAACATTCAGTACTTC. Its translation is CASSFRPAGGQNIQYF.

This clonotype was counted many times. The chain uses TRBV3-1 and TRBJ2-6; D unresolved. The germline gives CDR1 LGHDT, CDR2 YNNKEL (reference sequence). The CDR3 sequence is 16 residues long. V lost 1 base and J lost 0, with 7 bases in between. CDR3 sequence (DNA): TGTGCCAGCAGCCAAGGACCCATCTCTGGGGCCAACGTCCTGACTTTC. This translates into CASSQGPISGANVLTF.

This clonotype has ten or more counts. This chain connects TRBV2 to TRBJ1-4, with 9 positions matching TRBD1. The CDR3 totals 13 residues. Germline values: CDR1 SNHLY, CDR2 FYNNEI. J gave up 5 bases and V 9 bases, and 4 bases lay outside the gene matches. Here the CDR3 reads CASVGTGNEKLFF. The CDR3 nucleotides are TGTGCCAGTGTGGGGACAGGGAATGAAAAACTGTTTTTT.

This clonotype was found many times. The J gene is TRBJ1-3, the V gene TRBV6-1; 7 bases are a match to TRBD1. This CDR3 comprises 16 residues. Germline lookup yields CDR1 MNHNS and CDR2 SASEGT. V dropped 6 bases and J dropped 0; count of bases not matched to a gene: 8. CDR3 protein: CASRTGSSSSGNTIYF. CDR3 nucleotides: TGTGCCAGCAGGACAGGGTCGTCTTCCTCTGGAAACACCATATATTTT.

This sequence joins TRBV11-2 and TRBJ2-7, with D unclear. V lost 1 base, J lost 6 bases, and 13 bases lay in between. The CDR3 has 14 amino acids. Germline-derived CDR1 and CDR2 are SGHAT and FQNNGV. The CDR3 loop is CASSLGYASLEQYF. For the CDR3, the DNA is TGTGCCAGCAGCTTAGGGTATGCCTCTCTCGAGCAGTACTTC.

This clonotype was counted at least ten times. The chain has TRBV7-9 and TRBJ1-1, with D unresolved. Trimming cost V 2 bases and J 1 base, with 5 bases left between them. The CDR3 is 13 residues long. Germline CDR1 is SEHNR and CDR2 is FQNEAQ (reference sequence). CDR3 DNA: TGTGCCAGCAGCTTACCGGAGAACACTGAAGCTTTCTTT. Translating it yields CASSLPENTEAFF.

This clonotype appeared many times. J is TRBJ2-7 and V is TRBV28; D possibly matches TRBD1 or TRBD2 (5 bases each). CDR1 and CDR2 from the germline V gene are MDHEN and SYDVKM. V was shortened by 2 bases and J by 0 bases, with 11 bases between the two germline ends. The CDR3 is 15 amino acids. CDR3 region: CASSLRPGSSYEQYF. The DNA of the CDR3 is TGTGCCAGCAGTTTAAGGCCAGGGAGCTCCTACGAGCAGTACTTC.

The V call is TRBV11-2, the J call TRBJ1-2; D not certain. The length of the CDR3 is 15 residues. CDR1 SGHAT and CDR2 FQNNGV come from the germline V gene. Trimming took off 0 bases at V and 8 bases at J, with 16 bases between the two ends. The CDR3 sequence is CASSLESAFSGGYTF. As DNA, the CDR3 is TGTGCCAGCAGCTTAGAAAGTGCATTTTCGGGAGGCTACACCTTC.

This clonotype was observed at least ten times. The J gene is TRBJ2-7, the V gene TRBV11-2; TRBD2 matches 8 bases. Germline trimming cut 4 bases from V and 4 bases from J; bases unmatched to any gene: 6. The germline gives CDR1 SGHAT, CDR2 FQNNGV. This CDR3 contains 14 residues. CDR3 sequence reads: CASSSGTREYEQYF. CDR3 DNA: TGTGCCAGCAGCTCCGGGACTAGAGAGTACGAGCAGTACTTC.

This clonotype was seen a few times. The rearrangement joins TRBV6-5 to TRBJ1-1, with D tentatively TRBD1 (6 bases). Per the germline V gene, CDR1 is MNHEY and CDR2 is SVGAGI. V dropped 6 bases and J dropped 0 bases, with 8 bases sitting between them. The CDR3 has 13 residues. DNA for the CDR3: TGTGCCAGCAGGGGACAAATGAACACTGAAGCTTTCTTT. Protein product: CASRGQMNTEAFF.

Ten or more counts support this clonotype. The chain joins TRBV12-3 or TRBV12-4 to TRBJ1-1; D unclear. V was clipped by 3 bases and J by 7 bases, with 9 bases between them. The CDR3 has 12 amino acids. The CDR3 coding sequence is TGTGCCAGCAGTTTCAATATTATTGAAGCTTTCTTT. Residues: CASSFNIIEAFF.

CDR3 sequence (DNA): TGTGCCAGCATTCCGGGACTAGCGGGAGTTGGGCAAAACATTCAGTACTTC. This translates into CASIPGLAGVGQNIQYF. The gene calls are TRBV2 and TRBJ2-4; TRBD2 agrees at 14 bases. The CDR3 spans 17 residues. V was pared by 7 bases and J by 5 bases, with 10 bases of the junction left unmatched. CDR1 and CDR2 (germline): SNHLY, FYNNEI. The whole variable domain, filled in from reference TRBV2 and TRBJ2-4, reads EPEVTQTPSHQVTQMGQEVILRCVPISNHLYFYWYRQILGQKVEFLVSFYNNEISEKSEIFDDQFSVERPDGSNFTLKIRSTKLEDSAMYFCASIPGLAGVGQNIQYFGAGTRLSVL.